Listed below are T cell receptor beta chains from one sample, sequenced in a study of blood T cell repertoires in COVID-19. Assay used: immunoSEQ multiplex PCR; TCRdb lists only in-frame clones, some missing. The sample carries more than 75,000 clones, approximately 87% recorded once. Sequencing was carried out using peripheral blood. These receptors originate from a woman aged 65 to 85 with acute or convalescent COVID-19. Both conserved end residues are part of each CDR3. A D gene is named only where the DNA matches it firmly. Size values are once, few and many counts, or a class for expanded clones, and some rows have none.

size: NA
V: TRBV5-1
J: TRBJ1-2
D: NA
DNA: TGCGCCAGCAGCTTGGCGGCGCATACAGGCTCTAACTATGGCTACACCTTC
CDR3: CASSLAAHTGSNYGYTF

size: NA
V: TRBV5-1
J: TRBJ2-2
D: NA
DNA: TGCGCCAGCAGCGTGGACGGGAACACCGGGGAGCTGTTTTTT
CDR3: CASSVDGNTGELFF

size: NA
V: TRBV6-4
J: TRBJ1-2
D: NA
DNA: TGTGCCAGCAGTGCCGGCCAGGGGAATCGTGGCTACACCTTC
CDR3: CASSAGQGNRGYTF

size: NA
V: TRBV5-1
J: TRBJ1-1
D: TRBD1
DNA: TGCGCCAGCAGGGGCGGACAGGGGGCCGGATCCACTGAAGCTTTCTTT
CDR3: CASRGGQGAGSTEAFF

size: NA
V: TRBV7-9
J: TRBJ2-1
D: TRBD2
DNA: TGTGCCAGCAGCTCGGGGGGTATTCAGTTCTTC
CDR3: CASSSGGIQFF

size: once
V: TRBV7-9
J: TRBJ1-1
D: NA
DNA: TGTGCCAGCAGCTTAGCACGCTTCGGGAACACTGAAGCTTTCTTT
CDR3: CASSLARFGNTEAFF

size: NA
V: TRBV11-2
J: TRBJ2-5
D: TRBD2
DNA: TGTGCCAGCAGTATATTATCGGGGGGGAGGGAGACCCAGTACTTC
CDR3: CASSILSGGRETQYF

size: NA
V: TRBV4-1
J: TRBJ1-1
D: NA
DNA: TGCGCCAGCAGCCAAGATCTACTTAGGGGTAACACTGAAGCTTTCTTT
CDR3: CASSQDLLRGNTEAFF

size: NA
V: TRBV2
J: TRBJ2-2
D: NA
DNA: TGTGCCAGCAGTGAAATTGTCGCCGGGGAGCTGTTTTTT
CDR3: CASSEIVAGELFF

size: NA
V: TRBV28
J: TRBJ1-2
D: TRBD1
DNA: TGTGCCAGCAGTTTGGATCCCGCGACAGGGATCTCTTATGGCTACACCTTC
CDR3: CASSLDPATGISYGYTF

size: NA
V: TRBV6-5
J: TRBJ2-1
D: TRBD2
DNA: TGTGCCAGCAGTTACTCGACTAGCGGGAGGTTCAATGAGCAGTTCTTC
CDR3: CASSYSTSGRFNEQFF

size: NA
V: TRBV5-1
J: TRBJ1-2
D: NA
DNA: TGCGCCAGCAGCCCCCTAATTTACGAACAAACAGACGGCTACACCTTC
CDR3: CASSPLIYEQTDGYTF

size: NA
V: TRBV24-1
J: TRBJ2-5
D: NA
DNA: TGTGCCACCAGTGATCCCGGACAGATGTACCAAGAGACCCAGTACTTC
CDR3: CATSDPGQMYQETQYF

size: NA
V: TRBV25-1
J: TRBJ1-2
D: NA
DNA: TGTGCCAGCAGTGCGTCTCCTAGGGAGAGCTATGGCTACACCTTC
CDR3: CASSASPRESYGYTF

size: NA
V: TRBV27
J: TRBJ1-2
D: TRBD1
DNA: TGTGCCAGCAGTGCGCTCACAGGGGACGGCTACACCTTC
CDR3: CASSALTGDGYTF

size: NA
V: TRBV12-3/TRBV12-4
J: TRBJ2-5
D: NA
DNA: TGTGCCAGCAGTTTACGGGAGACCCAGTACTTC
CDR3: CASSLRETQYF

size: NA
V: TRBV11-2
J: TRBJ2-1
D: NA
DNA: TGTGCCAGCAGCTTAATTCGGTACAATGAGCAGTTCTTC
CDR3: CASSLIRYNEQFF

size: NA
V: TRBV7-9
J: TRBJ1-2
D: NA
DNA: TGTGCCAGCAGCTTAGAAGCGGCGGACTATGGCTACACCTTC
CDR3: CASSLEAADYGYTF

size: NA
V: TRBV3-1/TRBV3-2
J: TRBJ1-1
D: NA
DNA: TGTGCCAGCAGCCAAGACCTGGGCCCCGCTTTCTTT
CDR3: CASSQDLGPAFF

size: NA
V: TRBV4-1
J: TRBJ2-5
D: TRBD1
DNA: TGCGCCAGCAGCCAAGAAAGGGACAGGGGTCTCCAAGAGACCCAGTACTTC
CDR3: CASSQERDRGLQETQYF

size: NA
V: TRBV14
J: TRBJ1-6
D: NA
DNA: TGTGCCAGCAGCCAAACAGGGAACTCACCCCTCCACTTT
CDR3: CASSQTGNSPLHF

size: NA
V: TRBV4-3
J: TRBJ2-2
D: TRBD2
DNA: TGCGCCAGCAGCCAATCCGGGACTAGCACCGGGGAGCTGTTTTTT
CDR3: CASSQSGTSTGELFF

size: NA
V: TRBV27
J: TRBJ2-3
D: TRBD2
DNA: TGTGCCAGCAGTTTACGGTTGGGACTAGCGGATACGCAGTATTTT
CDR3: CASSLRLGLADTQYF

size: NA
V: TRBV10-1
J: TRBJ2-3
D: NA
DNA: TGCGCCAGCAGTGACCCGAGGGAGAAGGCGGCTTTAGATACGCAGTATTTT
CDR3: CASSDPREKAALDTQYF

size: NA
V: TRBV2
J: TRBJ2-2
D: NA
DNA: TGTGCCAGCAGTGGTGTTGGCCAGACGAACACCGGGGAGCTGTTTTTT
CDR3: CASSGVGQTNTGELFF

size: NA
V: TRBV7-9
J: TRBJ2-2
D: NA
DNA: TGTGCCAGCAGCTTAGTAGTGGCCGGGGAGCTGTTTTTT
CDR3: CASSLVVAGELFF

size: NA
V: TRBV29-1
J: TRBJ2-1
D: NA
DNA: TGCAGCGCCGCGAAGAGGTACAATGAGCAGTTCTTC
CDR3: CSAAKRYNEQFF

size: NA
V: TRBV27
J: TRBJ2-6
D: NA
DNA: TGTGCCAGCAGTTTATTCGTCTCTGGGGCCAACGTCCTGACTTTC
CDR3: CASSLFVSGANVLTF

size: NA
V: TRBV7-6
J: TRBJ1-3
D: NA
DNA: TGTGCCAGCAGTTCAGAGGTCTCTGGAAACACCATATATTTT
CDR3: CASSSEVSGNTIYF

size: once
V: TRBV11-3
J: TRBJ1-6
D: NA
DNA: TGTGCCAGCAGCTTAGACCGGGACACGTTCTCACCCCTCCACTTT
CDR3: CASSLDRDTFSPLHF

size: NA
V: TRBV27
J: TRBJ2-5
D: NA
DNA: TGTGCCAGCAGTTTATTCCCCATAACAGGTCAAGAGACCCAGTACTTC
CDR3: CASSLFPITGQETQYF

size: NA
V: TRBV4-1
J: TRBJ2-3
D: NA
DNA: TGCGCCAGCAGCCCCCGCGGGGCCCGGGATACGCAGTATTTT
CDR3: CASSPRGARDTQYF

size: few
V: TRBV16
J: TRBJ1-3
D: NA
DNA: TGTGCCAGCAGCCAAGACAGGTTCGCTGGAAACACCATATATTTT
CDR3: CASSQDRFAGNTIYF

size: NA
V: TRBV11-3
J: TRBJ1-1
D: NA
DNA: TGTGCCAGCAGCGCCCACCTAGCCCCCACTGAAGCTTTCTTT
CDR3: CASSAHLAPTEAFF

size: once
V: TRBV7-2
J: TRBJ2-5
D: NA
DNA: TGTGCCAGCAGCTTTCTGGAGACCCAGTACTTC
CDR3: CASSFLETQYF

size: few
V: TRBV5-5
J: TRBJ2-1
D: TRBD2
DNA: TGTGCCAGCAGCCCGACTAGCGGGGCTTACAATGAGCAGTTCTTC
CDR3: CASSPTSGAYNEQFF